The clone carrying this T cell receptor beta chain was detected ten times or more. CDR3-region Arm-PCR and iRepertoire HTBI primers produced the TCR beta libraries. TCRdb redid the calling of the multiplex PCR reads with MiXCR, one entry per CDR3 protein. The sample gives 450,000 to 600,000 distinct CDR3 sequences, around 16% of which show up once; 12% is in the top ten. The time point was: newly diagnosed GD, antithyroid drugs for less than 3 months. The TCR library used RNA extracted from PBMCs. EDTA tubes were used for drawing around 8.8 milliliters of peripheral blood. The data originate from a study of regulatory T cells in long-lasting Graves disease. CDR3 length: 18 amino acids. Per the germline V gene, CDR1 is MDHEN and CDR2 is SYDVKM. The trim removed 3 bases at V and 1 base at J, leaving 7 bases unmatched. These data also featured in a second study, about T cells in Graves' hyperthyroidism and ophthalmopathy. As reported in that work: Exclusion of patients followed from uncontrolled infection, other autoimmune disease, pregnancy or lactation. Used for diagnoses were clinical symptoms, serum thyroxine and TRAb, thyroid ultrasound and orbital computed tomography. Researchers ran a first-round RT-PCR on the TCR CDR3 using the HTBI primer set.

The V and J genes are TRBV28 and TRBJ2-3, with TRBD2 identical over 13 bases. This specimen consisted of peripheral blood mononuclear cells (PBMCs), obtained at new diagnosis, from a patient treated with antithyroid drugs. The TCR originated in a man between 40 and 49 years old with Graves disease. The CDR3 region is CASSFPGLAGAGTDTQYF. CDR3 coding DNA: TGTGCCAGCAGTTTCCCCGGACTAGCGGGAGCGGGCACAGATACGCAGTATTTT.